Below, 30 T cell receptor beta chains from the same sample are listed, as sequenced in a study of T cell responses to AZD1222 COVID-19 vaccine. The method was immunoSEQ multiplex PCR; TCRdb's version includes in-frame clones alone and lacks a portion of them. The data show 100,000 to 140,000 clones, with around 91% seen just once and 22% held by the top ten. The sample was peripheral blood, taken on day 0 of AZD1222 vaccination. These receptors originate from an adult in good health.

The CDR3, as DNA: TGTGCCAGCAGCTCCCGACTAGCGAGGAACACCGGGGAGCTGTTTTTT. Its protein product is CASSSRLARNTGELFF. The chain combines TRBV5-4 with TRBJ2-2; 8 bases align to TRBD2. Germline V gene lookup returns CDR1 SGHNT and CDR2 YYREEE (reference sequence). The CDR3 loop spans 16 amino acids. Trimming at V came to 3 bases and at J to 1 base, leaving 5 bases not matched to a gene.

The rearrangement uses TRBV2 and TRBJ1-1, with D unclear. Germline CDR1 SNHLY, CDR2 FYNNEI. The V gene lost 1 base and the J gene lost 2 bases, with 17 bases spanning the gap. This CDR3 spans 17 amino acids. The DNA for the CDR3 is TGTGCCAGCAGTGAAGTTTTGATATGGGGAGGAAACACTGAAGCTTTCTTT. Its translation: CASSEVLIWGGNTEAFF.

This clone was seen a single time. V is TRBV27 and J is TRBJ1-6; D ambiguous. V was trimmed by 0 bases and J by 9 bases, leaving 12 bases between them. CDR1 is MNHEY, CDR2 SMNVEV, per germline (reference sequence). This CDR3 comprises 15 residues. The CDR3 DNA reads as TGTGCCAGCAGTTTATCGCGAGGATTTGGTTCACCCCTCCACTTT. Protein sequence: CASSLSRGFGSPLHF.

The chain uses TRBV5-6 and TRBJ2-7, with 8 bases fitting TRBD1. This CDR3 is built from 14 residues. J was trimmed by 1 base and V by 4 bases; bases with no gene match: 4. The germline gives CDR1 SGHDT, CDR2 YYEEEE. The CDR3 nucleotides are TGTGCCAGCAGCGACGGGACAGGTTCCTACGAGCAGTACTTC. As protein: CASSDGTGSYEQYF.

The CDR3 coding sequence is TGTGCCAGCAGCGTAGCTACGGGCGGGGGGGTTAGCACAGATACGCAGTATTTT. Protein product: CASSVATGGGVSTDTQYF. V usage is TRBV9 and J usage is TRBJ2-3; 9 nucleotides match TRBD2. The germline V gene has CDR1 SGDLS and CDR2 YYNGEE. This CDR3 comprises 18 residues. The junction had 8 bases not matched to a gene; V was cut back by 0 bases and J by 0 bases.

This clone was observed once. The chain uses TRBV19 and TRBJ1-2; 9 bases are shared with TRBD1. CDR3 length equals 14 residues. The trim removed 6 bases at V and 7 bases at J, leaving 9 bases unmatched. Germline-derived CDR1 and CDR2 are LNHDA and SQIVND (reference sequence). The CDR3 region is CASSPLQGAIGYTF. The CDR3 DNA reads TGTGCCAGTAGCCCCTTACAGGGGGCGATTGGCTACACCTTC.

The CDR3 DNA reads as TGTGCCAGCAGCGCCTCGGGACAGCTAAATTCACCCCTCCACTTT. Its translation is CASSASGQLNSPLHF. The chain couples TRBV7-8 to TRBJ1-6; 7 bases map to TRBD1. Germline CDR1 reads SGHVS; CDR2 reads FQNEAQ. The CDR3 consists of 15 residues. After removal of 5 bases from V and 7 bases from J, the junction contained 8 bases not matched to a gene.

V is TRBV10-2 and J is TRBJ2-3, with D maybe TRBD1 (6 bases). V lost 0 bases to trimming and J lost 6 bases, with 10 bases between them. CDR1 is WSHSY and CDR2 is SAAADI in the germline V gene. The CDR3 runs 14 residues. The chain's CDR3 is CASSESSRGDTQYF. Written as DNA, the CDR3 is TGCGCCAGCAGTGAGTCGAGCAGGGGCGATACGCAGTATTTT.

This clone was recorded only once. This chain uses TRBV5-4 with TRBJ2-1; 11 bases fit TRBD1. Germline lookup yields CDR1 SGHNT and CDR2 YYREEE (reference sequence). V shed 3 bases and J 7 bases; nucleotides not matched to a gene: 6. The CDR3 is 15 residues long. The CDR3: CASSSGQGAYNEQFF. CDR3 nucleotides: TGTGCCAGCAGCTCAGGACAGGGGGCATATAATGAGCAGTTCTTC.

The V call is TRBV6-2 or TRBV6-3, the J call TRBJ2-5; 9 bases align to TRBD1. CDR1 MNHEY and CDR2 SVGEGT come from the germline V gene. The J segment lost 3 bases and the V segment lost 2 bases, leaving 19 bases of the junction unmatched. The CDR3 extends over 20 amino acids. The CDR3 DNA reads TGTGCCAGCAGTTACGCCCGGGACAGGGTGATTGGATTGTCGGAAGAGACCCAGTACTTC. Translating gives CASSYARDRVIGLSEETQYF.

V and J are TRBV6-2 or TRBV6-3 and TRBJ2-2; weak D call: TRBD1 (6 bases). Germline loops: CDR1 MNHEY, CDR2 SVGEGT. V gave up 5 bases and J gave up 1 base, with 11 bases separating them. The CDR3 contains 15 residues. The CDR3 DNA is TGTGCCAGCAGTAATCGACAGGAGAACACCGGGGAGCTGTTTTTT. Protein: CASSNRQENTGELFF.

CDR3 DNA: TGTGCCAGCAGTTTATCTGGGTTCGGACAGGGGGCGCCGGAGCAGTACTTC. The encoded protein is CASSLSGFGQGAPEQYF. The rearrangement uses TRBV27 and TRBJ2-7; TRBD1 matches 11 bases. The junction had 11 bases not matched to a gene; V was cut back by 0 bases and J by 7 bases. The V gene's germline CDR1 is MNHEY and CDR2 SMNVEV (reference sequence). The CDR3 covers 17 residues.

For the CDR3, the DNA is TGCGCCAGCAGCCATGACGGGGGCAGAACGAAGGAAGCTTTCTTT. Encoded protein: CASSHDGGRTKEAFF. The chain recombines TRBV4-1 with TRBJ1-1; D is perhaps TRBD1 (6 bases). The CDR3 totals 15 residues. V lost 3 bases and J 8 bases, leaving 19 bases between the germline ends. Germline assignment: CDR1 MGHRA and CDR2 YSYEKL.

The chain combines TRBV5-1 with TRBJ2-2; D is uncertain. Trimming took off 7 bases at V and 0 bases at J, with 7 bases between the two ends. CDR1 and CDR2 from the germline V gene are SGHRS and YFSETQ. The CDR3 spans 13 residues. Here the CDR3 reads CASGQPNTGELFF. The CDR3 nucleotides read TGCGCCAGCGGTCAGCCGAACACCGGGGAGCTGTTTTTT. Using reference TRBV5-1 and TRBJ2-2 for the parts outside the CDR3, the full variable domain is KAGVTQTPRYLIKTRGQQVTLSCSPISGHRSVSWYQQTPGQGLQFLFEYFSETQRNKGNFPGRFSGRQFSNSRSEMNVSTLELGDSALYLCASGQPNTGELFFGEGSRLTVL.

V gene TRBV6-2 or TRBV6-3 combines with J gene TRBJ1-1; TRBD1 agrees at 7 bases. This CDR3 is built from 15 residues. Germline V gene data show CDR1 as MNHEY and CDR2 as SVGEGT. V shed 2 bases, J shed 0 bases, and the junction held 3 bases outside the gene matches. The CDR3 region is CASSYKGQLNTEAFF. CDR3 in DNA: TGTGCCAGCAGTTACAAGGGACAGCTGAACACTGAAGCTTTCTTT.

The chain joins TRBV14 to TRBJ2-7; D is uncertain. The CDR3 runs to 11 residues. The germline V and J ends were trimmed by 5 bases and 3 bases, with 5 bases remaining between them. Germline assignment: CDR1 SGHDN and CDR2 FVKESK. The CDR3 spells CASSSGYEQYF. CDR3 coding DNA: TGTGCCAGCAGCTCCGGCTACGAGCAGTACTTC.

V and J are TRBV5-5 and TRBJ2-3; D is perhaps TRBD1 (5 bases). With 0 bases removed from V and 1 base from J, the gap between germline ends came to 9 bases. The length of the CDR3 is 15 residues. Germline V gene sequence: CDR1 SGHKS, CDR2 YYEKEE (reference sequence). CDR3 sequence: CASSLGEGGTDTQYF. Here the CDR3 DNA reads TGTGCCAGCAGCTTGGGGGAAGGGGGCACAGATACGCAGTATTTT.

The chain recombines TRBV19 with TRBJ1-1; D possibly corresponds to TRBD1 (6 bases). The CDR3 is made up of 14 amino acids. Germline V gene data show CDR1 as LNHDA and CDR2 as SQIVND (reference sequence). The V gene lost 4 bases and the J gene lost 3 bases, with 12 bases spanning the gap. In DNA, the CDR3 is TGTGCCAGTAGTAGTCCAGGGGTGGACACTGAAGCTTTCTTT. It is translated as CASSSPGVDTEAFF.

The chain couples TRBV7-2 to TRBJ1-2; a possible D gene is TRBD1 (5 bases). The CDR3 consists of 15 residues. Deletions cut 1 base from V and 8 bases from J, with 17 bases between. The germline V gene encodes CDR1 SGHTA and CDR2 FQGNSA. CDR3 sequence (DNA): TGTGCCAGCAGCTTAGGGTTGGTTGGGGGGGAAGGCTACACCTTC. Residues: CASSLGLVGGEGYTF.

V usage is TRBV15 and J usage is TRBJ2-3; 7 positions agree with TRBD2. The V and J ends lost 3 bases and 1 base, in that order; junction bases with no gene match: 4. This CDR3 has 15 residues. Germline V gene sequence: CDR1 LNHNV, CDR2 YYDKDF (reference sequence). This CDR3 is CATSRWAGGTDTQYF. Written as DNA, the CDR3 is TGTGCCACCAGCAGGTGGGCGGGGGGCACAGATACGCAGTATTTT.

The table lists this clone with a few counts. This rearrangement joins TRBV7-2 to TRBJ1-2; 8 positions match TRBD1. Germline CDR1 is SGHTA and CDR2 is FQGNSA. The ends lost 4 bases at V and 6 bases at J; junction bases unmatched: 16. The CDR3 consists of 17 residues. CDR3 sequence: CASSSYPSQGGEDGYTF. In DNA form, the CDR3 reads TGTGCCAGCAGCTCCTACCCATCACAGGGGGGAGAGGATGGCTACACCTTC.

Written as DNA, the CDR3 is TGTGCCAGCAGTGAAGAGCGGACAGGGAGAGCTTTCTTT. Translating it yields CASSEERTGRAFF. V gene TRBV2 combines with J gene TRBJ1-1, with 8 bases that match TRBD1. From germline, CDR1 is SNHLY and CDR2 FYNNEI. With V trimmed by 1 base and J by 10 bases, 5 bases remained unmatched. The CDR3 runs 13 residues.

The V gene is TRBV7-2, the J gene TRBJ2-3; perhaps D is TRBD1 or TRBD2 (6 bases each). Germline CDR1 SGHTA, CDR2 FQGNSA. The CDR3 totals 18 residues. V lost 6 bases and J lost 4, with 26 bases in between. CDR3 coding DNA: TGTGCCAGCAGTTTAACCAAACAGGGCTTCTGGGGGGCAGATACGCAGTATTTT. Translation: CASSLTKQGFWGADTQYF.

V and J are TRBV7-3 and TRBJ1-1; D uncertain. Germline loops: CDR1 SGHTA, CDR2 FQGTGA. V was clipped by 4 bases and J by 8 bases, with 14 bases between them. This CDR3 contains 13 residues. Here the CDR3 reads CASSSPWPFEAFF. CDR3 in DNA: TGTGCCAGCAGCTCACCTTGGCCATTCGAAGCTTTCTTT.

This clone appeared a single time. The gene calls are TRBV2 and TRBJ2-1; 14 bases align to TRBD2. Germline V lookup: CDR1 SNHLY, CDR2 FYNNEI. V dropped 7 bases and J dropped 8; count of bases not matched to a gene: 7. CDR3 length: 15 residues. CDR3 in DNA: TGTGCCAGCACAGGACTAGCGGGGGGCCAGGATGAGCAGTTCTTC. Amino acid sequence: CASTGLAGGQDEQFF.

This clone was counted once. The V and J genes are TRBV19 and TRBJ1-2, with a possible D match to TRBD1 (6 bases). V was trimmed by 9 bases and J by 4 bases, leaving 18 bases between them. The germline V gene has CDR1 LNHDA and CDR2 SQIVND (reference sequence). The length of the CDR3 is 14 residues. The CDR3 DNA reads TGTGCCAGCTCGGGACAACGGGGGCCCTATGGCTACACCTTC. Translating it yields CASSGQRGPYGYTF.

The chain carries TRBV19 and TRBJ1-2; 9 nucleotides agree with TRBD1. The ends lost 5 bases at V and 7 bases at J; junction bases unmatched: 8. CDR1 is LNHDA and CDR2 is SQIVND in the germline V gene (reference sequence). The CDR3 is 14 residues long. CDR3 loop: CASSHQQGASGYTF. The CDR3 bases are TGTGCCAGTAGTCATCAACAGGGGGCCTCTGGCTACACCTTC.

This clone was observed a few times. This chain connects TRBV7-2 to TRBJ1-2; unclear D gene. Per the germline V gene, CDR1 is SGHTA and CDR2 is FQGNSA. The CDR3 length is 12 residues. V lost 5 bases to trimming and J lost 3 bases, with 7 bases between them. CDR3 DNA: TGTGCCAGCAGCCGGACGGACTATGGCTACACCTTC. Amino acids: CASSRTDYGYTF.

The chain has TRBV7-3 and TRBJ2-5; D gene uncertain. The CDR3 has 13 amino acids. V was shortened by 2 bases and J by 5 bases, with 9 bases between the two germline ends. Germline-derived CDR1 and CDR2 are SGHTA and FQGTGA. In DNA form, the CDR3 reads TGTGCCAGCAGCTTAGACGGAGCGGAGACCCAGTACTTC. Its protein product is CASSLDGAETQYF. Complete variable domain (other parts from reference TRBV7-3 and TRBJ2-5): GAGVSQTPSNKVTEKGKYVELRCDPISGHTALYWYRQSLGQGPEFLIYFQGTGAADDSGLPNDRFFAVRPEGSVSTLKIQRTERGDSAVYLCASSLDGAETQYFGPGTRLLVL.

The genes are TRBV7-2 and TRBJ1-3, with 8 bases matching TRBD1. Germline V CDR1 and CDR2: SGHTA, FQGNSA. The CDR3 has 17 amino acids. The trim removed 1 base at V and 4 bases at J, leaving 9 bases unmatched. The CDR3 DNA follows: TGTGCCAGCAGCTTAGTCGGGACAGGTACCCTCGGAAACACCATATATTTT. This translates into CASSLVGTGTLGNTIYF.